These 32 T cell receptor beta chains came from one sample sequenced in a study of OX40 agonist ivuxolimab in advanced cancers. Library generation was performed with the immunoSEQ multiplex PCR assay. TCRdb took over this immuneACCESS table, retaining in-frame rearrangements with V and J assigned. Such tables are incomplete; in checked studies, under half of the missing clones stem from an unresolved V gene, and the remainder is unexplained. This sample comprises about 62,000 clones, 80% to 95% of them detected only once. Roughly an eighth of the sample rests with the top ten. The input for sequencing was CD4+ or CD8+ T cells sorted from blood, taken in a trial of the OX40 agonist ivuxolimab. The receptors were sampled from an adult with an advanced solid tumor such as melanoma, head and neck, liver or kidney cancer.

This chain connects TRBV5-4 to TRBJ2-3; D not resolved. Germline assignment: CDR1 SGHNT and CDR2 YYREEE (reference sequence). V lost 0 bases and J 2 bases, leaving 1 base between the germline ends. The CDR3 consists of 12 residues. The CDR3 DNA reads as TGTGCCAGCAGCTTGGCCACAGATACGCAGTATTTT. This gives the protein CASSLATDTQYF.

V gene TRBV11-2 combines with J gene TRBJ1-6; D gene unclear. The germline V gene encodes CDR1 SGHAT and CDR2 FQNNGV. Trimming cost V 5 bases and J 5 bases, with 10 bases left between them. This CDR3 has 14 residues. The CDR3 nucleotides read TGTGCCAGCAGCGCGGTAAACGATAATTCACCCCTCCACTTT. Its translation is CASSAVNDNSPLHF.

This chain links TRBV27 with TRBJ1-2; TRBD1 is a possible D gene (6 bases). Trimming stripped 5 bases from V and 2 bases from J, with 15 bases between. Germline V gene lookup returns CDR1 MNHEY and CDR2 SMNVEV (reference sequence). The CDR3 covers 15 residues. The CDR3 coding sequence is TGTGCCAGCAGTCCCTTGGGGGCCTCGAACTATGGCTACACCTTC. Its translation: CASSPLGASNYGYTF.

The chain has TRBV10-3 and TRBJ2-7; perhaps TRBD1 as D (6 bases). V lost 6 bases, J lost 1 base, and 10 bases lay in between. Germline lookup yields CDR1 ENHRY and CDR2 SYGVKD. The CDR3 has 13 residues. This chain's CDR3 is CAISLDSSYEQYF. CDR3 bases: TGTGCCATCAGCCTGGACAGTTCCTACGAGCAGTACTTC.

This chain connects TRBV11-2 to TRBJ2-2; no clear D. With 1 base removed from V and 5 bases from J, the gap between germline ends came to 5 bases. CDR3 length: 13 amino acids. Germline V gene sequence: CDR1 SGHAT, CDR2 FQNNGV. The CDR3 nucleotides read TGTGCCAGCAGCTTAGGGCGGACCGGGGAGCTGTTTTTT. Translating gives CASSLGRTGELFF.

The sample holds a few counts of this clone. The rearrangement joins TRBV6-6 to TRBJ1-3; D unresolved. CDR3 length: 14 amino acids. Germline V gives CDR1 MNHNY, CDR2 SVGAGI (reference sequence). The ends were cut back, 2 bases at V and 0 bases at J, with 5 bases in the middle. The CDR3 sequence: CASSYESSGNTIYF. As DNA, the CDR3 is TGTGCCAGCAGTTACGAGAGCTCTGGAAACACCATATATTTT.

This chain joins TRBV21-1 and TRBJ1-1. TRBV21-1 is labeled a pseudogene. This CDR3 contains 15 residues. The CDR3 is CASGFRGALNTEAFF. CDR3 nucleotide sequence: TGTGCCAGCGGCTTTAGAGGGGCCTTGAACACTGAAGCTTTCTTT.

Sample share makes this clone medium-sized. The V and J genes are TRBV6-1 and TRBJ2-3; tentatively, D is TRBD1 (6 bases). The CDR3 extends over 15 amino acids. Germline lookup yields CDR1 MNHNS and CDR2 SASEGT. V lost 1 base and J lost 3, with 11 bases in between. The DNA for the CDR3 is TGTGCCAGCAGTGAAGAACAGGGTGGGACAGATACGCAGTATTTT. It specifies CASSEEQGGTDTQYF.

This clone has only a few counts. The V call is TRBV13, the J call TRBJ2-6; the D is unclear. This CDR3 contains 13 residues. Looked up from germline, CDR1 is PRHDT and CDR2 is FYEKMQ (reference sequence). The ends were cut back, 0 bases at V and 3 bases at J, with 0 bases in the middle. CDR3 protein: CASSLGGANVLTF. CDR3 coding DNA: TGTGCCAGCAGCTTAGGTGGGGCCAACGTCCTGACTTTC.

The CDR3 protein is CAISESGGGNEKLFF. CDR3 nucleotides: TGTGCCATCAGTGAGTCAGGGGGCGGAAATGAAAAACTGTTTTTT. The chain combines TRBV10-3 with TRBJ1-4; 7 bases match TRBD1. This CDR3 is built from 15 residues. Looked up from germline, CDR1 is ENHRY and CDR2 is SYGVKD. The ends lost 0 bases at V and 5 bases at J; junction bases unmatched: 3.

The J gene is TRBJ2-1, the V gene TRBV7-7, with 7 bases matching TRBD1. Germline V gene lookup returns CDR1 SSHAT and CDR2 FNYEAQ (reference sequence). V trimming: 1 base; J trimming: 3 bases; junction bases outside the gene matches: 3. The CDR3 covers 15 residues. CDR3 DNA: TGTGCCAGCAGCTTAGGGACAGGATACTACAATGAGCAGTTCTTC. Protein product: CASSLGTGYYNEQFF. The complete variable domain, with remaining parts taken from reference TRBV7-7 and TRBJ2-1, reads GAGVSQSPRYKVTKRGQDVTLRCDPISSHATLYWYQQALGQGPEFLTYFNYEAQPDKSGLPSDRFSAERPEGSISTLTIQRTEQRDSAMYRCASSLGTGYYNEQFFGPGTRLTVL.

The CDR3 nucleotides read TGCGCCAGCAGCCAAGTCTACTATTACAGCGAGGGAAACACCATATATTTT. This sequence encodes CASSQVYYYSEGNTIYF. The gene calls are TRBV4-1 and TRBJ1-3; D is unresolved. The CDR3 has 17 amino acids. V was trimmed by 1 base and J by 4 bases, leaving 17 bases between them. Germline assignment: CDR1 MGHRA and CDR2 YSYEKL.

The V call is TRBV20-1, the J call TRBJ2-5; D not certain. This CDR3 has 10 residues. V gave up 3 bases and J gave up 2 bases, with 1 base separating them. Germline loops: CDR1 DFQATT, CDR2 SNEGSKA (reference sequence). CDR3 in DNA: TGCAGTGCTAGTCAAGAGACCCAGTACTTC. Amino acid sequence: CSASQETQYF.

The V gene is TRBV2, the J gene TRBJ2-7; TRBD2 matches 7 bases. CDR3 length: 16 residues. The J segment lost 0 bases and the V segment lost 4 bases, leaving 9 bases of the junction unmatched. Germline V gene data show CDR1 as SNHLY and CDR2 as FYNNEI. DNA for the CDR3: TGTGCCAGCAGTGGGGTCCTCGGGGGGAGCTCCTACGAGCAGTACTTC. It yields the protein CASSGVLGGSSYEQYF.

This clone was picked up one time. The rearrangement links TRBV27 to TRBJ1-1; no definite D call. From germline, CDR1 is MNHEY and CDR2 SMNVEV (reference sequence). The length of the CDR3 is 16 residues. Deletions cut 4 bases from V and 1 base from J, with 16 bases between. CDR3 amino acids: CASSSKNPWWNTEAFF. In DNA form, the CDR3 reads TGTGCCAGCAGTTCCAAAAACCCGTGGTGGAACACTGAAGCTTTCTTT.

This chain links TRBV6-1 with TRBJ2-7; tentative D call: TRBD1 (5 bases). Per germline, CDR1 MNHNS and CDR2 SASEGT. Trimming removed 3 bases from V and 6 bases from J, with 18 bases in between. This CDR3 spans 15 amino acids. As DNA, the CDR3 is TGTGCCAGCAGTGATTCGGCAGGGATCGGCCTCGAGCAGTACTTC. Translation gives CASSDSAGIGLEQYF.

A note on this clone: Germline and junction disagree at one end, which may indicate a read error. The chain is built from TRBV7-9 and TRBJ2-1; D remains ambiguous. Germline CDR1 SEHNR, CDR2 FQNEAQ (reference sequence). The CDR3 consists of 17 residues. CDR3 residues: CASRTTALAALYSEQFF. The CDR3 DNA reads TGTGCCAGCAGAACCACCGCTCTGGCGGCCCTCTACAGTGAGCAGTTCTTC.

This clone was seen only once. The chain recombines TRBV5-5 with TRBJ1-1; 7 positions match TRBD1. Trimming at V came to 4 bases and at J to 7 bases, leaving 4 bases not matched to a gene. The CDR3 consists of 12 residues. Germline V CDR1 and CDR2: SGHKS, YYEKEE (reference sequence). In nucleotides, the CDR3 is TGTGCCAGCAGCGCGGGACAGCGTGAAGCTTTCTTT. Protein sequence: CASSAGQREAFF.

The chain combines TRBV5-5 with TRBJ2-7; a possible D gene is TRBD1 (5 bases). V lost 2 bases, J lost 3 bases, and 9 bases lay in between. The CDR3 is 13 residues long. From germline, CDR1 is SGHKS and CDR2 YYEKEE (reference sequence). CDR3 sequence reads: CASSLYRRYEQYF. CDR3 coding DNA: TGTGCCAGCAGCTTATACAGGCGCTACGAGCAGTACTTC. Looking up the rest from reference TRBV5-5 and TRBJ2-7 gives the full variable domain: DAGVTQSPTHLIKTRGQQVTLRCSPISGHKSVSWYQQVLGQGPQFIFQYYEKEERGRGNFPDRFSARQFPNYSSELNVNALLLGDSALYLCASSLYRRYEQYFGPGTRLTVT.

The chain combines TRBV5-4 with TRBJ1-1; no clear D gene. V gave up 2 bases and J gave up 2 bases, with 4 bases separating them. The germline V gene encodes CDR1 SGHNT and CDR2 YYREEE (reference sequence). The CDR3 consists of 12 residues. The CDR3 is CASSFGNTEAFF. The DNA for the CDR3 is TGTGCCAGCAGCTTTGGCAACACTGAAGCTTTCTTT.

This sequence joins TRBV7-6 and TRBJ2-5, with 7 nucleotides matching TRBD2. The CDR3 is 11 residues long. Germline CDR1 SGHVS, CDR2 FNYEAQ. V dropped 3 bases and J dropped 14; count of bases not matched to a gene: 6. This CDR3 reads CASSFGGSIYF. Here the CDR3 DNA reads TGTGCCAGCAGCTTTGGCGGGAGCATCTACTTC.

The CDR3 protein is CASSAAGSSYNEQFF. The CDR3 nucleotides read TGTGCCAGCAGCGCAGCGGGAAGCTCCTACAATGAGCAGTTCTTC. This sequence joins TRBV4-2 and TRBJ2-1; 7 nucleotides match TRBD2. CDR1 is LGHNA and CDR2 is YNFKEQ in the germline V gene. V lost 5 bases and J lost 0; bases outside the gene matches: 4. The CDR3 length is 15 residues.

The V call is TRBV13, the J call TRBJ2-7; TRBD1 is a possible D gene (5 bases). The germline V gene encodes CDR1 PRHDT and CDR2 FYEKMQ (reference sequence). This CDR3 is 13 amino acids long. The V end was cut by 7 bases, the J end by 5 bases, with 15 bases between. The CDR3 spells CASNVRDSHEQYF. CDR3 DNA: TGTGCCAGCAACGTCCGAGACAGTCACGAGCAGTACTTC.

The CDR3 nucleotides are TGTGCCACCCTCATTGGGAGGGAGGGATACTACGAGCAGTACTTC. This codes for CATLIGREGYYEQYF. The V call is TRBV2, the J call TRBJ2-7; TRBD2 matches 7 bases. This CDR3 region has 15 residues. With 10 bases clipped from V and 3 bases from J, the junction kept 15 bases outside the gene matches. From germline, CDR1 is SNHLY and CDR2 FYNNEI.

The V and J genes are TRBV14 and TRBJ2-7, with D perhaps TRBD2 (5 bases). This CDR3 comprises 14 residues. The germline V gene encodes CDR1 SGHDN and CDR2 FVKESK. V was shortened by 7 bases and J by 0 bases, with 13 bases between the two germline ends. This CDR3 reads CASTKAGSSYEQYF. DNA for the CDR3: TGTGCCAGCACTAAGGCTGGGAGCTCCTACGAGCAGTACTTC.

V gene TRBV5-6 combines with J gene TRBJ2-1, with 9 positions matching TRBD1. The ends lost 4 bases at V and 4 bases at J; junction bases unmatched: 9. Germline values: CDR1 SGHDT, CDR2 YYEEEE. The CDR3 extends over 16 amino acids. The CDR3 sequence is CASSGSGTGLYNEQFF. The CDR3 DNA is TGTGCCAGCAGCGGATCCGGGACAGGGCTTTACAATGAGCAGTTCTTC.

J is TRBJ1-5 and V is TRBV5-5, with 8 bases lining up with TRBD1. Germline trimming cut 4 bases from V and 6 bases from J; bases unmatched to any gene: 9. Germline lookup yields CDR1 SGHKS and CDR2 YYEKEE (reference sequence). The CDR3 is 15 residues long. CDR3: CASSVDRGLAQPQHF. The CDR3 coding sequence is TGTGCCAGCAGCGTTGACAGGGGTCTTGCTCAGCCCCAGCATTTT.

The V and J genes are TRBV7-6 and TRBJ2-1; no reliable D call. CDR3 length: 11 residues. Germline V lookup: CDR1 SGHVS, CDR2 FNYEAQ. The ends were cut back, 1 base at V and 8 bases at J, with 3 bases in the middle. DNA for the CDR3: TGTGCCAGCAGCTTAGGCGATGAGCAGTTCTTC. It translates to CASSLGDEQFF. Supplemented by reference TRBV7-6 and TRBJ2-1, the full variable domain reads GAGVSQSPRYKVTKRGQDVALRCDPISGHVSLYWYRQALGQGPEFLTYFNYEAQQDKSGLPNDRFSAERPEGSISTLTIQRTEQRDSAMYRCASSLGDEQFFGPGTRLTVL.

The J gene is TRBJ2-1, the V gene TRBV27, with TRBD2 matching 10 bases. CDR1 and CDR2 (germline): MNHEY, SMNVEV (reference sequence). The CDR3 is 15 amino acids. The V gene end was trimmed by 7 bases and the J gene end by 4 bases; junction bases not matched to a gene: 7. The CDR3 DNA reads as TGTGCCAGCACCGCCGGGACTAGCGTTTACAATGAGCAGTTCTTC. Its translation is CASTAGTSVYNEQFF.

V and J are TRBV15 and TRBJ1-1; tentatively, D is TRBD1 (5 bases). CDR3 length: 14 amino acids. V was shortened by 3 bases and J by 11 bases, with 19 bases between the two germline ends. Per the germline V gene, CDR1 is LNHNV and CDR2 is YYDKDF (reference sequence). CDR3 in DNA: TGTGCCACCAGCAGGGGGGGAGGAGGGATTGATGCTTTCTTT. Translated, it gives CATSRGGGGIDAFF.

The chain combines TRBV7-9 with TRBJ1-3, with 8 bases fitting TRBD1. With 5 bases clipped from V and 0 bases from J, the junction kept 9 bases outside the gene matches. CDR3 length: 17 amino acids. Germline V CDR1 and CDR2: SEHNR, FQNEAQ (reference sequence). CDR3 sequence (DNA): TGTGCCAGCAGCCCCCCGGGACAGGACCGCTCTGGAAACACCATATATTTT. Translation: CASSPPGQDRSGNTIYF.

The chain employs TRBV5-1 and TRBJ2-5; 10 bases are a match to TRBD1. The CDR3 extends over 16 amino acids. The germline CDR1 and CDR2 sequences are SGHRS and YFSETQ. Trimming cost V 3 bases and J 4 bases; bases outside gene matches: 9. The CDR3 reads CASSSRDRGRAETQYF. The CDR3 DNA follows: TGCGCCAGCAGCTCCCGGGACAGGGGTAGGGCAGAGACCCAGTACTTC.